A single sample gave rise to the 15 T cell receptor beta chains below, sequenced in a study of cytomegalovirus exposure and HLA in healthy donors (dated by TCRdb to about 2017). The method was the immunoSEQ multiplex PCR assay. For the multiplex PCR, a mixture combining 60 forward primers for TCR Vbeta segments and 13 reverse primers for TCR Jbeta segments was used. As stored in TCRdb, this immuneACCESS dataset retains in-frame rearrangements with V and J assigned. A fraction of the clones does not appear; measured against another copy, unresolved V genes explain less than half of the discrepancy, and the remainder lacks a known reason. The sample table contains under 110,000 clones; only one count was recorded for 76% of them. Of the sample, 4.1% falls within the top ten clones. Sequencing input: PBMCs. The source of these receptors is a middle-aged man in good health and CMV-seronegative.

This CDR3 is CASSQGLAGLYEQYF. CDR3 DNA sequence: TGTGCCAGCAGCCAAGGACTAGCGGGCCTCTACGAGCAGTACTTC. The chain combines TRBV7-8 with TRBJ2-7; 11 nucleotides align to TRBD2. V shed 5 bases and J 3 bases; nucleotides not matched to a gene: 6. The CDR3 loop spans 15 amino acids. The germline gives CDR1 SGHVS, CDR2 FQNEAQ.

This chain links TRBV28 with TRBJ2-5; 9 bases are shared with TRBD2. J lost 4 bases, V lost 5 bases, and 11 bases had no gene match. Germline V lookup: CDR1 MDHEN, CDR2 SYDVKM. The CDR3 runs 16 residues. CDR3 DNA: TGTGCCAGCAGTATACCAGCGGGGGGAGGCCCAGAGACCCAGTACTTC. It specifies CASSIPAGGGPETQYF.

This rearrangement joins TRBV6-1 to TRBJ2-3, with D possibly matching TRBD1 (5 bases). Trimming took off 1 base at V and 0 bases at J, with 14 bases between the two ends. Germline loops: CDR1 MNHNS, CDR2 SASEGT. This CDR3 spans 17 amino acids. CDR3 DNA sequence: TGTGCCAGCAGTGAAGAATCCAGGGTCGTTAGCACAGATACGCAGTATTTT. This translates into CASSEESRVVSTDTQYF.

The chain links TRBV5-8 to TRBJ2-7; perhaps TRBD1 as D (5 bases). Trimming removed 0 bases at V and 3 bases at J, with 13 bases between. This CDR3 has 15 residues. Germline-derived CDR1 and CDR2 are SGHTS and YDEGEE. The DNA of the CDR3 is TGTGCCAGCAGCTTGGCCCTCTGGGGCGGCTACGAGCAGTACTTC. Its translation is CASSLALWGGYEQYF.

The chain couples TRBV14 to TRBJ1-3, with D tentatively TRBD1 (5 bases). Germline CDR1 is SGHDN and CDR2 is FVKESK. Between the trimmed V and J ends, which lost 0 bases and 4 bases, there was a span of 10 bases. The CDR3 loop spans 15 amino acids. The CDR3 DNA is TGTGCCAGCAGCCAAGAGGAGGGGCTGGGAAACACCATATATTTT. Translated: CASSQEEGLGNTIYF.

The V and J genes are TRBV5-1 and TRBJ1-2, with 7 bases that match TRBD1. The CDR3 consists of 14 residues. Germline V gives CDR1 SGHRS, CDR2 YFSETQ. Trimming removed 3 bases from V and 4 bases from J; junction bases left unmatched: 6. The CDR3 loop reads CASSSPGQLYGYTF. CDR3 DNA: TGCGCCAGCAGCTCCCCGGGACAGCTCTATGGCTACACCTTC.

The chain links TRBV4-2 to TRBJ1-6; D is perhaps TRBD1 (5 bases). This CDR3 contains 17 residues. V lost 0 bases to trimming and J lost 4 bases, with 13 bases between them. Germline V gene data show CDR1 as LGHNA and CDR2 as YNFKEQ. CDR3 sequence (DNA): TGTGCCAGCAGCCAAGAGATTTACGGACAATATAATTCACCCCTCCACTTT. This gives the protein CASSQEIYGQYNSPLHF.

The V call is TRBV5-8, the J call TRBJ2-4, with D perhaps matching TRBD1 (5 bases). The V gene lost 4 bases and the J gene lost 0 bases, with 11 bases spanning the gap. The CDR3 totals 15 residues. CDR1 and CDR2 (germline): SGHTS, YDEGEE. CDR3 amino acids: CASSAAGIAKNIQYF. CDR3 nucleotides: TGTGCCAGCAGCGCCGCAGGGATAGCCAAAAACATTCAGTACTTC.

This clone has more than one count but fewer than ten. CDR3 sequence: CASSLAAGGLYEQYF. CDR3 in DNA: TGTGCCAGCAGCTTAGCGGCGGGGGGACTCTACGAGCAGTACTTC. This chain uses TRBV7-9 with TRBJ2-7, with 8 bases that match TRBD2. Germline V gene sequence: CDR1 SEHNR, CDR2 FQNEAQ (reference sequence). The CDR3 length is 15 residues. With 0 bases clipped from V and 3 bases from J, the junction kept 4 bases outside the gene matches.

V and J are TRBV19 and TRBJ1-1; D not certain. CDR3 length equals 16 residues. The V end was cut by 3 bases, the J end by 3 bases, with 17 bases between. The germline V gene encodes CDR1 LNHDA and CDR2 SQIVND (reference sequence). CDR3: CASSMRFRGSHTEAFF. CDR3 nucleotides: TGTGCCAGTAGTATGCGTTTTAGAGGGTCCCACACTGAAGCTTTCTTT.

The genes are TRBV9 and TRBJ1-6, with D hard to call. Germline-derived CDR1 and CDR2 are SGDLS and YYNGEE. Trimming removed 2 bases from V and 9 bases from J, with 12 bases in between. The CDR3 is 14 residues long. CDR3: CASSVEGLGSPLHF. The CDR3 DNA follows: TGTGCCAGCAGCGTTGAGGGTCTCGGTTCACCCCTCCACTTT.

This clone has just a few counts. The gene calls are TRBV5-5 and TRBJ1-1; D perhaps matches TRBD1 (6 bases). This CDR3 has 14 amino acids. The germline V gene has CDR1 SGHKS and CDR2 YYEKEE (reference sequence). Trimming cost V 4 bases and J 6 bases, with 16 bases left between them. The CDR3 coding sequence is TGTGCCAGCAGCCCCCCGGCCGGGGGGCCTGAAGCTTTCTTT. Protein sequence: CASSPPAGGPEAFF.

The CDR3 reads CASKTGSNQPQHF. DNA of the CDR3: TGTGCCAGCAAAACAGGTAGCAATCAGCCCCAGCATTTT. The chain has TRBV6-6 and TRBJ1-5; weak D call: TRBD1 (5 bases). Germline V gene sequence: CDR1 MNHNY, CDR2 SVGAGI (reference sequence). The CDR3 loop spans 13 amino acids. Trimming pared 7 bases from V and 0 bases from J, leaving 7 bases between.

This chain links TRBV5-6 with TRBJ2-4, with TRBD1 matching 7 bases. The CDR3 is made up of 14 amino acids. With V trimmed by 4 bases and J by 6 bases, 7 bases remained unmatched. CDR1 is SGHDT and CDR2 is YYEEEE in the germline V gene. In nucleotides, the CDR3 is TGTGCCAGCAGCATGACAGGGTTAAGAAACATTCAGTACTTC. The encoded protein is CASSMTGLRNIQYF.

The gene calls are TRBV7-2 and TRBJ1-3, with TRBD1 as a possible D gene (5 bases). This CDR3 is 16 amino acids long. V lost 2 bases and J lost 4, with 15 bases in between. The germline gives CDR1 SGHTA, CDR2 FQGNSA. CDR3 sequence reads: CASSLWGESPGNTIYF. For the CDR3, the DNA is TGTGCCAGCAGCTTATGGGGGGAGTCTCCAGGAAACACCATATATTTT.